This T cell receptor (beta chain) originates from a study of neurological immune-mediated disorders. CDR3 length: 15 amino acids. V dropped 5 bases and J dropped 6; count of bases not matched to a gene: 10. This clonotype was counted ten times or more. The cDNA came from 5'RACE with 10-nucleotide random UMIs. In every sequencing run, more than 180 million TCR-beta sequences were generated from 15-18 subjects. TCRdb re-called the 5' RACE reads through MiXCR, storing one row per CDR3 protein. Here the sample spans 57,000 or so distinct CDR3 sequences, about an eighth being singletons. The study used blood bank volunteers in Maryland, USA, as healthy controls. 2 million PBMCs stored at -80 C were the source of the unsorted libraries.

The chain carries TRBV12-3 or TRBV12-4 and TRBJ2-1, with 7 bases lining up with TRBD2. The source material was PBMCs. This sequence was found in a man in his sixties in good health. Written as DNA, the CDR3 is TGTGCCAGCAGTCCTACTAGCGTCCAAATCAATGAGCAGTTCTTC. This translates into CASSPTSVQINEQFF.